This T cell receptor (beta chain) was captured by sequencing in a study of cytomegalovirus exposure and HLA in healthy donors. Regarding the study as a whole: A previous analysis found most TCR beta V segments productive roughly 90% or roughly 30% of the time. Apart from CMV serostatus, no immune exposure information was available.

The CDR3 contains 13 residues. V was cut by 8 bases and J by 4 bases, with 15 bases left in between. In germline, CDR1 is SGHVS, CDR2 FNYEAQ. In regard to this clone: The antigen remains undetermined.

Both 60 Vbeta primers and 13 Jbeta primers went into the PCR. Measured with immunoSEQ multiplex PCR; TCRdb has only the in-frame clones, and not every one. The sample includes approximately 140,000 clones, around 72% of them seen just once. Sequenced input: PBMCs. The receptor's source is a human donor in good health. This chain uses TRBV7-6 with TRBJ2-7, with D possibly matching TRBD1 (6 bases). The CDR3 sequence: CASGPGHGYEQYF. The CDR3 DNA is TGTGCCAGCGGACCGGGACATGGGTACGAGCAGTACTTC.